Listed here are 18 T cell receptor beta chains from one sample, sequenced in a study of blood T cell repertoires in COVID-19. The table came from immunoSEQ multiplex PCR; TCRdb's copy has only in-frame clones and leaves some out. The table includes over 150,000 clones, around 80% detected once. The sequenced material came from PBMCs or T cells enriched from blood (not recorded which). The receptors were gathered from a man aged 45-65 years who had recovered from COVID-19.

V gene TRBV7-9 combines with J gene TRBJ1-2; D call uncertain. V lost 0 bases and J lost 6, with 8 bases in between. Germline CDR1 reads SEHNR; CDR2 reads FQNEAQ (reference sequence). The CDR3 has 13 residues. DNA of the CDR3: TGTGCCAGCAGCTTAGCTGGCAGTGATGGCTACACCTTC. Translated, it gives CASSLAGSDGYTF.

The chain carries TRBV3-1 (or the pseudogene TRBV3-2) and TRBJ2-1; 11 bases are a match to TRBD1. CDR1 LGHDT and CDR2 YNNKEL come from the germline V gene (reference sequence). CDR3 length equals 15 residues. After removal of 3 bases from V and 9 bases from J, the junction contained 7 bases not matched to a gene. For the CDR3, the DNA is TGTGCCAGCAGCCAGCGGGACAGGGGGAATCGTGAGCAGTTCTTC. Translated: CASSQRDRGNREQFF.

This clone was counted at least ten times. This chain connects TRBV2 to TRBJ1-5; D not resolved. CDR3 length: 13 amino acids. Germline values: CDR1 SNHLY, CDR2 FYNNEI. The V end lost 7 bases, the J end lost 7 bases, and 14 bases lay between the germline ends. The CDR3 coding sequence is TGTGCCAGCAAGAAGAGGGTAGGGCAGCCCCAGCATTTT. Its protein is CASKKRVGQPQHF.

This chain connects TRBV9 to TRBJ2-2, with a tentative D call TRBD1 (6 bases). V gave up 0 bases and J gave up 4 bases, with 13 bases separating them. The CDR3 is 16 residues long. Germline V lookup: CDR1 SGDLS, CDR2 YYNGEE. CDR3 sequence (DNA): TGTGCCAGCAGCGTAGGAAACAGGGTGGGCACCGGGGAGCTGTTTTTT. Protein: CASSVGNRVGTGELFF.

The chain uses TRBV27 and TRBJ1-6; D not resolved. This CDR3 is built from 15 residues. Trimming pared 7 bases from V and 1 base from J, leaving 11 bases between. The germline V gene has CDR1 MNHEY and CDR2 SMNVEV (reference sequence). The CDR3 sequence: CASKIGRSYNSPLHF. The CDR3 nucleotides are TGTGCCAGCAAGATCGGGAGGTCCTATAATTCACCCCTCCACTTT.

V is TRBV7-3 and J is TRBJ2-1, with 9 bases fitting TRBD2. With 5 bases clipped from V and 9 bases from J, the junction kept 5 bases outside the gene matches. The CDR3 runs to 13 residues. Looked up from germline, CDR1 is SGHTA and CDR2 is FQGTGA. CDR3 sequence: CASSPGTSIEQFF. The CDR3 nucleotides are TGTGCCAGCAGCCCCGGGACTAGCATTGAGCAGTTCTTC.

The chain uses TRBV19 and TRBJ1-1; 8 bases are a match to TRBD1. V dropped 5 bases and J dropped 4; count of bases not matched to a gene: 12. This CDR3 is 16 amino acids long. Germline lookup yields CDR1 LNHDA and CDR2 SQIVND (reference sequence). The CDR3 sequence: CASSPRRQGRTTEAFF. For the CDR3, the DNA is TGTGCCAGTAGTCCCCGCCGACAGGGGAGGACCACTGAAGCTTTCTTT.

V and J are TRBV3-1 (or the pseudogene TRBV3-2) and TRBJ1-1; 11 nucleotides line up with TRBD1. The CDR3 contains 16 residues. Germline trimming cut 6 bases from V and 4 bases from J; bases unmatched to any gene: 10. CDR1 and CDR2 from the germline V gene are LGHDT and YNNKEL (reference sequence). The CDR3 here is CASSQRDRGKRTEAFF. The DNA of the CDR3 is TGTGCCAGCAGTCAACGGGACAGGGGGAAACGCACTGAAGCTTTCTTT.

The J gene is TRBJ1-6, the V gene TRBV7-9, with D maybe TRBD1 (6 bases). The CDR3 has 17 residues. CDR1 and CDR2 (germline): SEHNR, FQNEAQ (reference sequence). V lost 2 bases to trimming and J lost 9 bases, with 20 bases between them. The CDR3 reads CASSLIGRQGLRSPLHF. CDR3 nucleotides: TGTGCCAGCAGCTTAATCGGTCGGCAGGGGCTTCGTTCACCCCTCCACTTT.

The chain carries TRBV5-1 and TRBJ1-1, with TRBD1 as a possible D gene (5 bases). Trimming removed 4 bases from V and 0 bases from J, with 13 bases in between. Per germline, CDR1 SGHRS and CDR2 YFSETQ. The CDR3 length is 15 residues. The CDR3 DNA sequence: TGCGCCAGCAGCCCCTTGACAGTCTTGAACACTGAAGCTTTCTTT. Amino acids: CASSPLTVLNTEAFF. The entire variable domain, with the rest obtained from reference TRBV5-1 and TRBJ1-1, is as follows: KAGVTQTPRYLIKTRGQQVTLSCSPISGHRSVSWYQQTPGQGLQFLFEYFSETQRNKGNFPGRFSGRQFSNSRSEMNVSTLELGDSALYLCASSPLTVLNTEAFFGQGTRLTVV.

The CDR3 bases are TGTGCCAGCAGTGATTGGGCAGGCCACCAAGAGACCCAGTACTTC. Translated: CASSDWAGHQETQYF. The V call is TRBV6-1, the J call TRBJ2-5; D gene uncertain. In germline, CDR1 is MNHNS, CDR2 SASEGT. V was cut by 3 bases and J by 0 bases, with 11 bases left in between. CDR3 length equals 15 residues.

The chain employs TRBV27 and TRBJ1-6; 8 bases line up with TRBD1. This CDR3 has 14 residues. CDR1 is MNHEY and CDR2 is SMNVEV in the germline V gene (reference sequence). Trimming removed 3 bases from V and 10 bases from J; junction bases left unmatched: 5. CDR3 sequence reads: CASSFSGGDSPLHF. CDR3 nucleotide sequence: TGTGCCAGCAGTTTTTCAGGGGGCGACTCACCCCTCCACTTT.

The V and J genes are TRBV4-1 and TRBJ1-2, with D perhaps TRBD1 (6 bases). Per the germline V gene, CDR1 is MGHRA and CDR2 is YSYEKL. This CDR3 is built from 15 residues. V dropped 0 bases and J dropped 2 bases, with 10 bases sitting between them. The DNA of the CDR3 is TGCGCCAGCAGCCAAGATCCCGGACAGAACTATGGCTACACCTTC. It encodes CASSQDPGQNYGYTF.

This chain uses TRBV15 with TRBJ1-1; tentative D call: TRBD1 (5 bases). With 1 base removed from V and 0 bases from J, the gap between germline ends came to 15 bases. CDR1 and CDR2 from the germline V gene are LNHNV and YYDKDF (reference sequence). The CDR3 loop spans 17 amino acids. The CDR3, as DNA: TGTGCCACCAGCAGAGGTTCCCAGGGCAGCATGAACACTGAAGCTTTCTTT. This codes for CATSRGSQGSMNTEAFF.

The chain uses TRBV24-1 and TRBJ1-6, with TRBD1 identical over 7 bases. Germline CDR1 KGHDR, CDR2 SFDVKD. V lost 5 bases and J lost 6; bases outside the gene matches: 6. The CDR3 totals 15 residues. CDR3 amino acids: CATSAKGQINSPLHF. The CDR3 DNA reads TGTGCCACCAGTGCCAAGGGACAGATTAATTCACCCCTCCACTTT.

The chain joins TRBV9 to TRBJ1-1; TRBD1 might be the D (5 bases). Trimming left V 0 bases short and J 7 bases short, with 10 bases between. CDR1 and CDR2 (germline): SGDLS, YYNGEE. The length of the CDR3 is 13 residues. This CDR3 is CASSVGGEGEAFF. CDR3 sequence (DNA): TGTGCCAGCAGCGTAGGAGGGGAGGGTGAAGCTTTCTTT.

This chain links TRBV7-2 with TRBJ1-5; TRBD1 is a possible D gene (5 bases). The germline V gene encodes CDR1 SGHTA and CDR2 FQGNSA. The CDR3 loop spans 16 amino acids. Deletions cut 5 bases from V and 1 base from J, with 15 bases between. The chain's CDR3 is CASSKTVPLSNQPQHF. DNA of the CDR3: TGTGCCAGCAGCAAGACAGTACCATTAAGCAATCAGCCCCAGCATTTT.

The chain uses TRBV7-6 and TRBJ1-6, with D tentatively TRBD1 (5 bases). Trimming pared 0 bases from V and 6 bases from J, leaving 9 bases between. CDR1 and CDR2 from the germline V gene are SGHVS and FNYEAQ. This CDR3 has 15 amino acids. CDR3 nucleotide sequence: TGTGCCAGCAGCTTAGCTACAGGATTTAATTCACCCCTCCACTTT. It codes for CASSLATGFNSPLHF.